The clone carrying this TCR beta chain was counted between two and nine times. Its matching antigen is unknown. Time point indicated: patch test 3, about 24 weeks after DPC sensitization. Treatment defined: therapeutic diphenylcyclopropenone sensitization with weekly scalp DPC. The CDR3 runs to 17 residues. CDR1 and CDR2 (germline): KGHSH, LQKENI. V was cut by 0 bases and J by 7 bases, with 19 bases left in between. The sample originates from a study of human T cells and chemical hapten exposure. Whole-study findings and limits: More PT1 expanded TCRs went with higher patch test scores. TCRs above 1 in 1000 frequency did not change with DPC sensitization.

TCRdb reanalysed the RACE reads using MiXCR and keeps one entry per CDR3 protein. The sample has around 110,000 distinct CDR3 sequences, around 11% seen once; the top ten hold 2.4%. J is TRBJ1-5 and V is TRBV18, with D possibly TRBD1 on 6 matching bases. This sample comprised whole blood, obtained in connection with sensitization to the hapten diphenylcyclopropenone (DPC). The TCR originated in a woman aged 45-65 years with alopecia areata. Some clones in this sample may be carry-over from other donors' samples. CDR3 nucleotide sequence: TGTGCCAGCTCACCACCGGAGACAGGCCGGCGGGAACAGCCCCAGCATTTT. This gives the protein CASSPPETGRREQPQHF.